Sequencing of this TCR beta chain was carried out in a study of cytomegalovirus exposure and HLA in healthy donors (dated by TCRdb to 2015 to 2018). The study in broad terms: An earlier analysis of several hundred of the donors reported 250 to 350 Gb of sequence data and around 110 million unique TCR beta sequences from roughly 200 million T cells. Roughly 300 gigabases of sequencing data and approximately 93 million unique TCR sequences were included in an early release covering about 700 HLA-typed donors. Among the roughly 400 genotyped donors, approximately 76% belonged to the genetic ancestry cluster associated with self-reported Caucasian donors. The study aimed to test whether signatures of past pathogen exposure could be identified by cataloging public T cell receptors. Using immunosequencing, the study profiled T cell repertoires from 500 to 800 subjects and related those repertoires to cytomegalovirus serostatus. In addition to the first cohort of 666 subjects, a separate validation cohort of approximately 120 different subjects was used. High-throughput TCR immunosequencing, statistical association of individual TCRs with disease status, and machine learning were combined to predict cytomegalovirus infection status. In a later analysis, previously published TCR beta repertoires from roughly 710 donors were re-analyzed and high-resolution HLA genotyping was added so that TCR occurrence patterns could be studied. The later analysis used no new phenotypic data to find candidate immune exposures, relying instead on TCR beta sequences and their occurrence across donors. An earlier analysis of about 620 of the donors applied high-throughput TCR beta sequencing to assess whether each TCR beta V gene segment acted as functional or pseudogenic. Donor age, sex, ethnicity and CMV serostatus were collected together with the repertoire data. In a later genetic analysis, genome-wide SNP genotypes for about three fifths of the 666 donors were used, and that subset was treated as a discovery cohort. Every repertoire in the discovery cohort had been generated on one and the same sequencing platform. HLA typing covered class I and class II loci at four-digit resolution. Typing coverage differed by locus: A, B, C, DRB1 and DQB1 were typed in about 620-640 donors, DQA1 in about 500, DPA1 in roughly 590, and DPB1 in 400 to 480. About five DR-DQ haplotypes were handled as single units for association and clustering, since linkage in the cohort was strong. On average, around 230,000 unique TCR beta nucleotide sequences were sequenced per donor among 398 genotyped donors of the cohort, with 15% to 20% of those sequences being non-productive.

Concerning this clone: Its antigen target is currently unknown. Base qualities are not recorded, but no much larger clone differs from it by a single base.

The CDR3 holds 14 amino acids from the cysteine to the phenylalanine. Only the CDR3 part of the read is kept: 42 bases, read in frame from the first base. V has 7 bases trimmed and J has 11 bases trimmed; junction bases matching no gene number 16. CDR1 and CDR2, looked up from the germline V gene (reference sequence), are LNHDA and SQIVND. Study-wide conclusions, independent of this receptor: Because counts were too low, some 16 rarely observed V segments, including chromosome 9 orphons, were excluded from the earlier analysis of around 640 of the donors. The only immune exposure information available for the cohort was CMV serostatus. This cohort had only TCR beta chains sequenced, and the lack of alpha or paired-chain data limited which features could be detected. A cluster of highly shared sequence variants was judged likely to represent a technical artifact of the sequencing pipeline. Compared with the approximately 670-donor mean, donors in an Asian-associated ancestry cluster had fewer N-insertions in productive TCRs, according to a later genetic analysis. In a later analysis, most CMV-associated TCR beta chains were found to appear HLA-restricted, with HLA associations seemingly driven largely by CMV exposure. The authors suggested that the approach could potentially be extended to other disease states and immunological phenotypes. In a later analysis, HLA-associated TCR beta chains were found to be more clonally expanded and to have lower generation probabilities than equally common non-associated chains. In vitro tests confirmed that a few of the cytomegalovirus-associated TCR beta chains recognize cytomegalovirus antigens. HLA typing was unavailable for some donors at each locus, so association tests used only the typed subset. A total of around 150 TCR beta chains were listed by the study as associated with cytomegalovirus. The presence/absence analyses assumed that sequencing depth was roughly uniform across donors, and that assumption may not be true. An association between a missense DCLRE1C variant and V-gene and J-gene trimming of TCR beta chains was found in a later genetic analysis and replicated in an independent cohort. A further reported finding was that TCR beta sequences accurately predicted the HLA-A and HLA-B alleles for most subjects in the first cohort. An earlier analysis of some 590 of the donors showed that most TCR beta V segments appeared in productive rearrangements either about 90% or about 30% of the time, which broadly matched IMGT annotations. According to a later analysis, parvovirus B19, influenza, CMV and Epstein-Barr virus appeared linked to several top co-occurrence clusters. While some public TCRs were present in many individuals, most TCR sequences turned up only very rarely across donors. At a false discovery rate of 0.05, a later analysis linked 16,951 TCR beta sequences to specific HLA alleles. When HLA alleles, especially DR and DQ, strongly co-occurred, TCR associations were difficult to assign to individual alleles. The classifier was reported to diagnose cytomegalovirus status with high specificity and sensitivity in both the original and validation cohorts. In a later analysis, the rate of TCR association differed among HLA loci, with DRB1 alleles having the most associated TCRs and HLA-C alleles having the fewest. Because the 87-base-pair reads could not distinguish some IMGT-functional V segments, including TRBV6-2 and TRBV6-3, those segments were excluded. Linkage disequilibrium might explain the correlated functional status among segregating V segments, but an unknown experimental factor could not be excluded.

The cohort consisted of 670 or so healthy bone marrow donors. All cohort members were sampled while nominally healthy, although unrecorded immune exposures were likely present. The donor was CMV seronegative and was included in the group of a few hundred seronegative cohort members. A peripheral blood sample was provided by each donor, and peripheral blood mononuclear cells were used for TCR beta sequencing. The Qiagen DNeasy Blood Extraction Kit was used to extract genomic DNA from the blood cell samples. Library method: the immunoSEQ multiplex PCR assay. The multiplex PCR relied on a mix of 60 forward primers for TCR Vbeta segments and 13 reverse primers for TCR Jbeta segments. Amplification of the CDR3 region of rearranged TCR beta genes was performed with a multiplex PCR assay on genomic DNA. The amplified TCR beta libraries were sequenced on the Illumina HiSeq System as 87-base-pair reads. For the original study's pipeline: Across the roughly 600 repertoires, a later analysis counted roughly 84 million unique TCR beta chains, around 11 million of which were shared by at least two donors. Raw reads were error-corrected and collapsed into unique sequences with a nearest-neighbor algorithm that merged closely related sequences to remove PCR and sequencing errors. V, D and J gene segments were assigned by aligning CDR3 sequences to IMGT reference sequences. Each retained sequence needed at least a six-nucleotide match to both a V gene segment and a J gene segment. A rearrangement counted as productive if the CDR3 had no stop codons and remained in frame with V and J, and every other rearrangement counted as non-productive. Following IMGT convention, CDR3 was defined as the stretch from the second conserved V-encoded cysteine to the conserved J-encoded phenylalanine. In an earlier analysis of approximately 590 of the donors, sequences lacking an unambiguous match to a single V gene segment were excluded. An earlier analysis of 550 to 650 of the donors classified V segments as functional when productive rearrangements were above 56.7% and as segregating when the standard deviation between donors was above 5%. A statistical classification framework was built for diagnosing cytomegalovirus status from the catalog of TCR beta chain sequences. V and J gene assignment, in a later analysis, came from comparing TCR nucleotide sequences with IMGT/GENE-DB human TR gene sequences. In a later analysis, CDR3 sequences and most-parsimonious VDJ recombination scenarios were assigned using the TCRdist pipeline. A later analysis defined each TCR beta chain by its CDR3 amino acid sequence plus V-gene family, and excluded reads lacking a unique V-gene family. To address suspected cross-contamination and a sequencing artifact, a later analysis removed some 620 highly shared, low-generation-probability nucleotide sequences. For each public chain, a later analysis derived a clonal expansion index from normalized ranks of inferred template counts within each repertoire. In a later analysis, generation probabilities were computed using a VDJ recombination model fitted to out-of-frame rearrangements, and the results were checked against IGoR. A later analysis scored TCR-TCR, TCR-HLA and TCR-CMV co-occurrence with hypergeometric tests, applying a repertoire-size bias correction to TCR pairs. In a later analysis, false discovery rates were estimated by permuting HLA or CMV assignments 20 times. In a later analysis, co-occurring TCRs were grouped using DBSCAN, with TCRdist sequence similarity added in when clustering inside HLA-allele-positive subsets. Repertoires with fewer than 30,000 or more than 120,000 public chains were left out of co-occurrence clustering, as were about five repertoires with anomalous nucleotide sharing. The clones in this table, taken by TCRdb from immuneACCESS, are in-frame only. Not every clone is retained; where verified, under half of the shortfall comes from an unresolved V gene, and the cause of the rest is unknown. That table furnishes V, J and clone size, whereas the DNA furnished D and trimming. A total of fewer than 250,000 clones appear in this sample, around 83% of them only once. In total, the top ten clones hold 1.1% to 1.5% of the sample.

Recombination joined TRBV19 with TRBJ1-2, and 7 junctional nucleotides match TRBD1. The clonotype originates from a girl between 10 and 17 years old in good health and CMV-seronegative. The sample was PBMCs. The DNA sequence is given as TGTGCCAGTAAGCGCCGACAGGGCCTCGAGTTTTACACCTTC. Its protein is CASKRRQGLEFYTF.